The clone carrying this T cell receptor beta chain was recorded a few times. This CDR3 region has 11 residues. The ends were cut back, 6 bases at V and 7 bases at J, with 4 bases in the middle. Germline lookup yields CDR1 MNHEY and CDR2 SVGAGI. Source study methods: Amplification from reference gene primers served as the basis for estimated nucleated cell counts. Profiled with immunoSEQ multiplex PCR; TCRdb holds only in-frame clones, not every one. That table supplies the V and J calls and clone size; D and trimming were determined from the DNA. The sample yields about 120,000 clones, roughly 85% seen once. The sample comes from a study of blood T cell repertoires in COVID-19. Study context: Acute and convalescent COVID-19 specimens originated in the United States, Italy and Spain. PBMCs, B-cell-depleted T cells, or T cells provided the cDNA or gDNA that made up the material.

The chain combines TRBV6-5 with TRBJ1-6; D is uncertain. What was sequenced was peripheral blood. The origin of this receptor is a man aged 30 to 45 with acute or convalescent COVID-19. The CDR3 DNA is TGTGCCAGCAGCATGAATTCACCCCTCCACTTT. This encodes CASSMNSPLHF.